The 5 T cell receptor beta chains reported below all come from one sample, sequenced in a study of tumor-infiltrating lymphocytes in primary liver carcinoma. Germline DNA was also extracted, and blood RNA derived from unsorted whole blood. With roughly 500 ng total RNA as template and a constant-region primer, TCR beta cDNA was made. Construction of TCR beta libraries relied on three successive nested multiplex PCR rounds employing slightly modified ARM-PCR. With TRBV1-TRBV30 forward primers and a C-beta reverse primer, the first two PCR rounds were run for approximately 9 cycles each. TCRdb independently ran MiXCR on the multiplex PCR reads; one entry per CDR3 protein. The data show about 350,000 distinct CDR3 sequences, roughly two thirds seen once. The material sequenced was peripheral blood. The receptors stem from a man aged 40-55 years with primary liver carcinoma and hepatitis B virus infection.

At least ten counts were recorded for this clonotype. The chain employs TRBV11-2 and TRBJ2-1, with 9 bases that match TRBD2. The CDR3 sequence is 12 residues long. J gave up 16 bases and V 4 bases, and 8 bases lay outside the gene matches. CDR1 is SGHAT and CDR2 is FQNNGV in the germline V gene. The CDR3 bases are TGTGCCAGCAGCTCATCCGGGACTAGCCAATTCTTC. Its translation is CASSSSGTSQFF.

The J gene is TRBJ1-4, the V gene TRBV5-1, with TRBD1 identical over 9 bases. Germline loops: CDR1 SGHRS, CDR2 YFSETQ. J gave up 2 bases and V 2 bases, and 10 bases lay outside the gene matches. The CDR3 length is 18 residues. The CDR3, as DNA: TGCGCCAGCAGCTTCGCCCTTGGGACAGGGAGGACTAATGAAAAACTGTTTTTT. The encoded protein is CASSFALGTGRTNEKLFF.

V usage is TRBV11-2 and J usage is TRBJ2-1; no firm D call. Germline V CDR1 and CDR2: SGHAT, FQNNGV. This CDR3 is built from 13 residues. The CDR3 region is CTTKRAFLGEQFF. CDR3 nucleotides: TGTACCACCAAGCGTGCCTTCTTGGGTGAGCAGTTCTTC.

Notes on this clonotype: The junction shows a germline mismatch at one end, possibly a read error. This chain connects TRBV6-1 to TRBJ2-5; D is uncertain. Germline loops: CDR1 MNHNS, CDR2 SASEGT. The CDR3 loop spans 15 amino acids. This CDR3 is CASSEAMGIQETQYF. The CDR3 DNA follows: TGTGCCAGCAGTGAAGCAATGGGTATTCAAGAGACCCAGTATTTC.

This clonotype was observed a handful of times. This rearrangement joins TRBV5-6 to TRBJ2-2, with 8 bases fitting TRBD1. This CDR3 is built from 17 residues. Germline loops: CDR1 SGHDT, CDR2 YYEEEE. J was trimmed by 7 bases and V by 2 bases; bases with no gene match: 13. CDR3 DNA sequence: TGTGCCAGCAGCTTAGCGGGTAGGACAGGGAGGCACGGGGAGCTGTTTTTT. This gives the protein CASSLAGRTGRHGELFF.